This section outlines one T cell receptor (beta chain) sequence together with its context. Its antigen remains unidentified. The data are from a study of PD-1 blockade in mismatch repair-deficient tumors. Study-wide points: Tumor-resident clones, often absent from pretreatment blood, expanded after pembrolizumab and then contracted.

Repertoires were generated with immunoSEQ multiplex PCR, while TCRdb's copy carries only in-frame clones and drops some. The sample lists approximately 130,000 clones, 86% occurring once. Germline values: CDR1 SGHKS, CDR2 YYEKEE (reference sequence). V lost 4 bases, J lost 3 bases, and 8 bases stayed unmatched. The CDR3 has 15 amino acids. PCR or immunohistochemistry showed mismatch repair deficiency in every enrolled patient. A few pembrolizumab responders had their TCRs sequenced. Sequences were derived from peripheral blood, sampled 44 weeks after starting pembrolizumab. This sequence originates from an adult with mismatch repair-deficient cancer. The rearrangement uses TRBV5-5 and TRBJ2-3; 7 nucleotides align to TRBD2. CDR3 coding DNA: TGTGCCAGCAGCCCACACGGGCGGGAGACAGATACGCAGTATTTT. As protein: CASSPHGRETDTQYF.